The present T cell receptor beta chain was sequenced within a study of cytomegalovirus exposure and HLA in healthy donors. Overall study context: Researchers previously reported finding 90 million to 130 million unique TCR beta sequences from about 170 million T cells.

The study's findings and limits: Another analysis was done later, and it associated roughly 15,000 TCR beta sequences with HLA alleles at 0.05 false discovery rate. Earlier findings revealed that most TCR beta V segments proved productive either about 87% or about 30% of the time.

This PCR relied on a set of 60 Vbeta primers and 13 Jbeta primers. In the source study's methods: Approximately 11 million of some 80 million unique TCR beta chains were shared, per a later count. Libraries were prepared by immunoSEQ multiplex PCR; TCRdb keeps only in-frame clonotypes and omits some of them. That table supplies the V and J calls and clone size; D and trimming were determined from the DNA. This listing includes 60,000 to 75,000 clones. On this clone itself: As yet, its antigen is unknown.

This TCR was recovered from a female donor in good health and CMV-seropositive. The specimen sequenced was PBMCs.

DNA for the CDR3: TGTGCCACCATAGACAGACACGTAGCCAAAAACATTCAGTACTTC. Translated, it gives CATIDRHVAKNIQYF. This chain uses TRBV6-5 with TRBJ2-4, with a possible D match to TRBD1 (5 bases). Trimming took off 10 bases at V and 0 bases at J, with 16 bases between the two ends. Germline lookup yields CDR1 MNHEY and CDR2 SVGAGI. The CDR3 length is 15 residues.